The text below deals with one T cell receptor (beta chain). The assay was immunoSEQ multiplex PCR, and TCRdb's table has in-frame clones only and misses some. This table has approximately 210,000 clones, roughly 82% appearing once. The data stem from a study of blood T cell repertoires in COVID-19. Deletions cut 8 bases from V and 8 bases from J, with 14 bases between. CDR1 and CDR2 (germline): SGHTA, FQGNSA. The CDR3 consists of 12 residues. The study drew participants aged about 18 to 95 years from some 24 US areas. The recovered donors of Cohort 3 showed two negative PCRs, clearance, or symptom resolution.

The sample was PBMCs or T cells enriched from blood (not recorded which). V gene TRBV7-2 combines with J gene TRBJ2-3; the D is unclear. The origin of this receptor is a middle-aged man who had recovered from COVID-19. Written as DNA, the CDR3 is TGTGCCAGCGCAAAGCCGCAAACTACGCAGTATTTT. This translates into CASAKPQTTQYF.